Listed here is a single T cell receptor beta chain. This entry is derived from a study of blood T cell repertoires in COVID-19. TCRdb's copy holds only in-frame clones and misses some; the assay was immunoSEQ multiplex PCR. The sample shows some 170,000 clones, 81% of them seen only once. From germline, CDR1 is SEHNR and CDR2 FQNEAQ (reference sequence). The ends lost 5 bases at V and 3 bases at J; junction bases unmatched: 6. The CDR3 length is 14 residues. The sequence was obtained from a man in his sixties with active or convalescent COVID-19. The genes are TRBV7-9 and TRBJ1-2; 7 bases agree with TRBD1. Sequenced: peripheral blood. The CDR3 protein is CASSLGQPYYGYTF. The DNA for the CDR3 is TGTGCCAGCAGCCTGGGACAGCCTTACTATGGCTACACCTTC.